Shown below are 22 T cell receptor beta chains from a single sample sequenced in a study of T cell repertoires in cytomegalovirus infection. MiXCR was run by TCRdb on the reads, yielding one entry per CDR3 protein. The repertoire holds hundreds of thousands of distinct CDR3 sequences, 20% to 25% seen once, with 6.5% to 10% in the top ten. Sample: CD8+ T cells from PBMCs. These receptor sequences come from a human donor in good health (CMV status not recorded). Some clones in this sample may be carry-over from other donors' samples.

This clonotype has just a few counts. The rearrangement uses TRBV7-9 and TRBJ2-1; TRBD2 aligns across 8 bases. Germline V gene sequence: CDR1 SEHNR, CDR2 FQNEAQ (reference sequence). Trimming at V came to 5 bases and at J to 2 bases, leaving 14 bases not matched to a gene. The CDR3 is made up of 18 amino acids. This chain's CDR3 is CASSPRVSGAQTYNEQFF. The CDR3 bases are TGTGCCAGCAGCCCCCGGGTTAGCGGGGCCCAAACCTACAATGAGCAGTTCTTC.

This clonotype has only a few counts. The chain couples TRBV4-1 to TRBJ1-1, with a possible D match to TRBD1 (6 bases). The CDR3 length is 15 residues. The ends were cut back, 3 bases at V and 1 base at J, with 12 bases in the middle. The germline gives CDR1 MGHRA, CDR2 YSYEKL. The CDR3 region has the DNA TGCGCCAGCAGCCACGGAGGGGGGAGGAACACTGAAGCTTTCTTT. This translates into CASSHGGGRNTEAFF.

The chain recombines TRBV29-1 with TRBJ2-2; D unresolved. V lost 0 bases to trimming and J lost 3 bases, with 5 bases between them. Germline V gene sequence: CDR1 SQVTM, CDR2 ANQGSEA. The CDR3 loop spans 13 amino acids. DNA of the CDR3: TGCAGCGTTGAAGAAAGCGACACCGGGGAGCTGTTTTTT. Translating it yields CSVEESDTGELFF.

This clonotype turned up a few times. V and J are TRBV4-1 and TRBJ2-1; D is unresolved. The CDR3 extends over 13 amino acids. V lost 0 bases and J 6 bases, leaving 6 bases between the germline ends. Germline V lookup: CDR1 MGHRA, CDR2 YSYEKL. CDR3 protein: CASSQEASNEQFF. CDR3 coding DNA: TGCGCCAGCAGCCAAGAAGCTAGCAATGAGCAGTTCTTC.

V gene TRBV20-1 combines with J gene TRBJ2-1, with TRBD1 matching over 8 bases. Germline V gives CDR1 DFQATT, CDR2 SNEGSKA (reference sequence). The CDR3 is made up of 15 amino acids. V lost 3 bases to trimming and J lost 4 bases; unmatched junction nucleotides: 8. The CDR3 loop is CSAREPGQEYNEQFF. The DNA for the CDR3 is TGCAGTGCTAGGGAACCGGGACAGGAGTACAATGAGCAGTTCTTC.

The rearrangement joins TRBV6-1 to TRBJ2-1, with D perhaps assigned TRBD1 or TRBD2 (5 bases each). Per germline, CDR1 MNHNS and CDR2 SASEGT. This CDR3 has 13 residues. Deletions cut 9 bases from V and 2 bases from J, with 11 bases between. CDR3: CASGTATYNEQFF. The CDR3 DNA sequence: TGTGCCAGTGGGACCGCTACCTACAATGAGCAGTTCTTC.

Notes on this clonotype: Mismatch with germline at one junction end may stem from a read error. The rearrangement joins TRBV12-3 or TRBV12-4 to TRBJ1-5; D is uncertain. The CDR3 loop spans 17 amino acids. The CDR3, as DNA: TGTGCCAACAGTTTTTTGCGTGACCTAAATAGCAATCAGCCCCAGCATTTT. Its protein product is CANSFLRDLNSNQPQHF.

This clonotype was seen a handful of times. The CDR3 DNA sequence: TGTGCCAGTAGTAGAGGGCAGGGGGCGCCGACTGAAGCTTTCTTT. Protein: CASSRGQGAPTEAFF. The J gene is TRBJ1-1, the V gene TRBV12-3 or TRBV12-4, with 8 bases identical to TRBD1. The V and J ends lost 9 bases and 5 bases, in that order; junction bases with no gene match: 14. The CDR3 runs 15 residues.

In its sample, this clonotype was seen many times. This chain's CDR3 is CASRHTGYTEAFF. The DNA for the CDR3 is TGTGCCAGCAGGCATACAGGGTACACTGAAGCTTTCTTT. The chain links TRBV12-3 or TRBV12-4 to TRBJ1-1, with a weak D call TRBD1 (6 bases). Trimming stripped 6 bases from V and 3 bases from J, with 11 bases between. The CDR3 has 13 residues.

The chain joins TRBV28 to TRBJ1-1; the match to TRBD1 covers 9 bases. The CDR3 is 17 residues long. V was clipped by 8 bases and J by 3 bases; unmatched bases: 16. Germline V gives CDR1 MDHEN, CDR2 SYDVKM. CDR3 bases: TGTGCCAGCTGGTCCGGACAGGGGTTATTTAGGGACACTGAAGCTTTCTTT. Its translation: CASWSGQGLFRDTEAFF.

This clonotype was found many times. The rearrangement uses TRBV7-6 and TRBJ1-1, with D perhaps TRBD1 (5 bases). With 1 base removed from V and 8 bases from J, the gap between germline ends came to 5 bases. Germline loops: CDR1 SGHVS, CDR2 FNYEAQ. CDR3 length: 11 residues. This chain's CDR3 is CASSLEGEAFF. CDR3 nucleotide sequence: TGTGCCAGCAGCTTAGAGGGGGAAGCTTTCTTT.

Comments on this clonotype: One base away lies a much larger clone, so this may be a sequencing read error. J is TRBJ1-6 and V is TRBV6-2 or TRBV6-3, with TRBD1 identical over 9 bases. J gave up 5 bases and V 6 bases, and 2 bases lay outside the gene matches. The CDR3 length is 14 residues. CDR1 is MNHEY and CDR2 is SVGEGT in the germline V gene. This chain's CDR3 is CASSRDRDNSPLHF. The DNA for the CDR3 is TGTGCCAGCAGCCGGGACAGGGATAATTCACCCCTCCACTTT.

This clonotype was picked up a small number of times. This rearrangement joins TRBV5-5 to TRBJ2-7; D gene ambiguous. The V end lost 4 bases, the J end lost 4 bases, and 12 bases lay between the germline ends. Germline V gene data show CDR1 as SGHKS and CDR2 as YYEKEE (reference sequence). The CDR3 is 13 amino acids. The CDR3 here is CASSESSFYEQYF. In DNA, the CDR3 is TGTGCCAGCAGCGAGTCCTCGTTTTACGAGCAGTACTTC. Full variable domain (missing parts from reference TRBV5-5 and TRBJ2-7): DAGVTQSPTHLIKTRGQQVTLRCSPISGHKSVSWYQQVLGQGPQFIFQYYEKEERGRGNFPDRFSARQFPNYSSELNVNALLLGDSALYLCASSESSFYEQYFGPGTRLTVT.

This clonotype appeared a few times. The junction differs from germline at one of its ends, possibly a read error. This CDR3 is CASSHSVEQYF. CDR3 nucleotides: TGTGCCAGCAGTCACTCGGTCGAGCAGTACTTC. V gene TRBV6-5 combines with J gene TRBJ2-7; D gene uncertain. The CDR3 is 11 amino acids. Germline V gene data show CDR1 as MNHEY and CDR2 as SVGAGI.

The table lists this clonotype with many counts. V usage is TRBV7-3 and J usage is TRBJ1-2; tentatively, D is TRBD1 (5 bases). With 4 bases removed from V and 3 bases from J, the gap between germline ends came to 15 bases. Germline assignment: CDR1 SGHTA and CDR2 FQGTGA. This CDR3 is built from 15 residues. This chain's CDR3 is CASSSPGTGDYGYTF. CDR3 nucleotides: TGTGCCAGCAGCTCCCCCGGGACGGGGGACTATGGCTACACCTTC.

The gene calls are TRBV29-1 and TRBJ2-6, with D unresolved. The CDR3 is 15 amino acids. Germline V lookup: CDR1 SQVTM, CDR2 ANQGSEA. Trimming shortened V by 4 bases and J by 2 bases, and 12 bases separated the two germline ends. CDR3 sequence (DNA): TGCAGCGTTGTCGACACTTTGCCTGGGGCCAACGTCCTGACTTTC. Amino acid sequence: CSVVDTLPGANVLTF.

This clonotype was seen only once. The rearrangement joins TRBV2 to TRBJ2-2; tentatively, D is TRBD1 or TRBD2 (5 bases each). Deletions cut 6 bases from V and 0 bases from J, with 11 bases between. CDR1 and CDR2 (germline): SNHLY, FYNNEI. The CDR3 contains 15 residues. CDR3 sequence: CASRGRDPNTGELFF. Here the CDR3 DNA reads TGTGCCAGCAGAGGACGGGACCCGAACACCGGGGAGCTGTTTTTT.

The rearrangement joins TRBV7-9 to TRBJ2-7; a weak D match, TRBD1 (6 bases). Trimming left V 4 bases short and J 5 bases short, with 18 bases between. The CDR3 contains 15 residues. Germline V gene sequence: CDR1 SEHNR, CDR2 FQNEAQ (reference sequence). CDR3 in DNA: TGTGCCAGCAGCTACCGGCCCCAGACAGGCCACGAGCAGTACTTC. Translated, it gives CASSYRPQTGHEQYF. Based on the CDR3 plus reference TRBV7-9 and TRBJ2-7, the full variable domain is DTGVSQNPRHKITKRGQNVTFRCDPISEHNRLYWYRQTLGQGPEFLTYFQNEAQLEKSRLLSDRFSAERPKGSFSTLEIQRTEQGDSAMYLCASSYRPQTGHEQYFGPGTRLTVT.

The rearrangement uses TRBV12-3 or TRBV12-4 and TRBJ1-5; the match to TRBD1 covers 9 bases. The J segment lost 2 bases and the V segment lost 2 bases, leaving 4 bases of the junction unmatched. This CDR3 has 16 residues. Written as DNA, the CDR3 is TGTGCCAGCAGTTTATCGACAGGGGGAGGCAATCAGCCCCAGCATTTT. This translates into CASSLSTGGGNQPQHF.

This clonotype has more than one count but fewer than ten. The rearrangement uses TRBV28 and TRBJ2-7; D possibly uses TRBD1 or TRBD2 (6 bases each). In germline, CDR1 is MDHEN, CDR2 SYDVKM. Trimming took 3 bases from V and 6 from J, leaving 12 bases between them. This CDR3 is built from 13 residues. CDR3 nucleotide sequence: TGTGCCAGCAGTTTGGTAGGAGGGGGCGAGCAGTACGTC. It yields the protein CASSLVGGGEQYV.

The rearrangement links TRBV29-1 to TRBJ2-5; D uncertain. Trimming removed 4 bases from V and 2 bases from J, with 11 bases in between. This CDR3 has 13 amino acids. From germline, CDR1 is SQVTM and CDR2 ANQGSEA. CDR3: CSVAGEDQETQYF. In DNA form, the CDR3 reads TGCAGCGTTGCCGGAGAGGATCAAGAGACCCAGTACTTC.

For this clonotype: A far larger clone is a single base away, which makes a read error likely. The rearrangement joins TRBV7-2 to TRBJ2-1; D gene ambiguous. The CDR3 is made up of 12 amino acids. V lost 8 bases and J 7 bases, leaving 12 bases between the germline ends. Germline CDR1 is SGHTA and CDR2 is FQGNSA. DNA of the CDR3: TGTGCCAGCGGCCACCGCGGTAATGAGCAGTTCTTC. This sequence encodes CASGHRGNEQFF.